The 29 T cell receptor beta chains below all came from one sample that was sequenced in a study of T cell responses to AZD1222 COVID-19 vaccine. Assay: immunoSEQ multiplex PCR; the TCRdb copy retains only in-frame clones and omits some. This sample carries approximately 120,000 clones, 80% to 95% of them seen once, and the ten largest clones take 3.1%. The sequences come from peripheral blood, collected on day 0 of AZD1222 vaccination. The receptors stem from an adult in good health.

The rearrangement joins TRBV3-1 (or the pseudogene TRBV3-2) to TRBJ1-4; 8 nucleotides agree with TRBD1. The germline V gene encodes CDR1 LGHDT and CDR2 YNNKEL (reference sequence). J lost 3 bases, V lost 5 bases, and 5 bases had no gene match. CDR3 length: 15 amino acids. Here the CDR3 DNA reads TGTGCCAGCAGCGACAGGGGTACGGCTAATGAAAAACTGTTTTTT. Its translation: CASSDRGTANEKLFF.

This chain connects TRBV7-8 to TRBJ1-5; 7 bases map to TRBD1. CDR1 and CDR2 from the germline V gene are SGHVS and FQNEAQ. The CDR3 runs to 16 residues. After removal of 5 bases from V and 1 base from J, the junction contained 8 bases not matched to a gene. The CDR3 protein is CASSLRQGVSNQPQHF. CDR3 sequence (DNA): TGTGCCAGCAGCCTGAGGCAGGGGGTAAGCAATCAGCCCCAGCATTTT.

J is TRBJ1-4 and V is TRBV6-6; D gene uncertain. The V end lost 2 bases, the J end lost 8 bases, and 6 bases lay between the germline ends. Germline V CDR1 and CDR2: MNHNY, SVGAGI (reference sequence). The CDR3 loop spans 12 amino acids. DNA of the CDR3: TGTGCCAGCAGTTACGTAGGAGAAAAACTGTTTTTT. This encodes CASSYVGEKLFF.

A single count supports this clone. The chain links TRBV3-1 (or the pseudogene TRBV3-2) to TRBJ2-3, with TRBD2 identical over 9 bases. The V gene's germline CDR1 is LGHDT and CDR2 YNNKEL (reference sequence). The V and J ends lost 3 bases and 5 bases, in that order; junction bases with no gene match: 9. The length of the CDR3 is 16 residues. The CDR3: CASSQESVAGVDTQYF. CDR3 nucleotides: TGTGCCAGCAGCCAGGAGTCAGTAGCGGGAGTAGATACGCAGTATTTT.

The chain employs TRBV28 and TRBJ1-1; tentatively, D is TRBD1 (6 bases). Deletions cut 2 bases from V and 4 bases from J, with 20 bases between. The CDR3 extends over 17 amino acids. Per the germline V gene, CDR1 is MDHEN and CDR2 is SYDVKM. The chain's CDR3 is CASSLAGRGRIGTEAFF. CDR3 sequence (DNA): TGTGCCAGCAGTTTAGCGGGACGGGGGCGGATCGGCACTGAAGCTTTCTTT.

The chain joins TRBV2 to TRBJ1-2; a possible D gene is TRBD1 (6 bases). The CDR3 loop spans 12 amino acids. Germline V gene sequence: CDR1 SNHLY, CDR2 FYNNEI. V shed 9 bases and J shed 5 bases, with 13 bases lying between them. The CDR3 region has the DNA TGTGCCAGATCCCGGACAGAATATGGCTACACCTTC. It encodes CARSRTEYGYTF.

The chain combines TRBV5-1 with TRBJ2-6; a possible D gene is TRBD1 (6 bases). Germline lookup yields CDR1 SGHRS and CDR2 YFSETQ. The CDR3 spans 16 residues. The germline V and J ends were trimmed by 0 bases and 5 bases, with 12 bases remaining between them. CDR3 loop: CASSLGQELRANVLTF. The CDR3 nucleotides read TGCGCCAGCAGCTTGGGACAGGAATTGAGGGCCAACGTCCTGACTTTC.

The CDR3 sequence is CASSPWQAGAEAFF. The CDR3 nucleotides read TGTGCCAGCAGCCCGTGGCAGGCTGGGGCTGAAGCTTTCTTT. The chain uses TRBV7-8 and TRBJ1-1; D call uncertain. CDR1 SGHVS and CDR2 FQNEAQ come from the germline V gene. The CDR3 length is 14 residues. Trimming took off 5 bases at V and 6 bases at J, with 16 bases between the two ends.

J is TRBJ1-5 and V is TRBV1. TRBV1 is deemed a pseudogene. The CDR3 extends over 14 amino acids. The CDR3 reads CTSSQEGSNQPQHF. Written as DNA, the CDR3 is TGCACCAGCAGCCAAGAGGGAAGCAATCAGCCCCAGCATTTT.

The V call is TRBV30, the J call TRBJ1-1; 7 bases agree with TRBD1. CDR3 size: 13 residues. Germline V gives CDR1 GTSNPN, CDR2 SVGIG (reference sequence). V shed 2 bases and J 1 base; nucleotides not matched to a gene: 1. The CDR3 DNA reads TGTGCCTGGAGTAGACAGGGGAACACTGAAGCTTTCTTT. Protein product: CAWSRQGNTEAFF.

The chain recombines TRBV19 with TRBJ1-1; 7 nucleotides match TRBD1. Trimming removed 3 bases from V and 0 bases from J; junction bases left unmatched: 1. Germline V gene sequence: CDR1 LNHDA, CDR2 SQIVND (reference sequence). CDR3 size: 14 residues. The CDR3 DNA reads TGTGCCAGTAGTATCACAGGGGTGAACACTGAAGCTTTCTTT. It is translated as CASSITGVNTEAFF.

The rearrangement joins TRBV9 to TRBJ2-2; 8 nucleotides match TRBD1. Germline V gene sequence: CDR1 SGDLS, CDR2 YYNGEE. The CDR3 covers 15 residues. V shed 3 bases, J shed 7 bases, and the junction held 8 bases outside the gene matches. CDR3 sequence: CASSEGAGGFGELFF. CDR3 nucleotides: TGTGCCAGCAGCGAGGGGGCAGGGGGCTTCGGGGAGCTGTTTTTT. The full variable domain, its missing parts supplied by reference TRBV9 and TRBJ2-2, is DSGVTQTPKHLITATGQRVTLRCSPRSGDLSVYWYQQSLDQGLQFLIQYYNGEERAKGNILERFSAQQFPDLHSELNLSSLELGDSALYFCASSEGAGGFGELFFGEGSRLTVL.

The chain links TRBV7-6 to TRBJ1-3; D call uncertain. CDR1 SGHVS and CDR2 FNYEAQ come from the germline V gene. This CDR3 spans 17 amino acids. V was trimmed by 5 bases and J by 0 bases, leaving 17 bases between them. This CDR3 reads CASSPREAGSSGNTIYF. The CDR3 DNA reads TGTGCCAGCAGCCCCCGGGAGGCAGGTTCCTCTGGAAACACCATATATTTT.

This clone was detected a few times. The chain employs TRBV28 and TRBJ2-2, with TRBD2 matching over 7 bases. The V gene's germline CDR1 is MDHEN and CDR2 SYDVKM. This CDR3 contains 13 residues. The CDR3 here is CASSGVNTGELFF. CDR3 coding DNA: TGTGCTTCTAGCGGAGTGAACACCGGGGAGCTGTTTTTT.

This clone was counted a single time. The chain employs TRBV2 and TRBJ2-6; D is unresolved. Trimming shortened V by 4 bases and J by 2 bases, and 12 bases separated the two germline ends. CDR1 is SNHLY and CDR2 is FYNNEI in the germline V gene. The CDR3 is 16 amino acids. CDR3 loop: CASSVVFAAGANVLTF. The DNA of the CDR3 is TGTGCCAGCAGTGTTGTGTTTGCAGCTGGGGCCAACGTCCTGACTTTC. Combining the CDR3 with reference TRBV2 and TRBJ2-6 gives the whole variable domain EPEVTQTPSHQVTQMGQEVILRCVPISNHLYFYWYRQILGQKVEFLVSFYNNEISEKSEIFDDQFSVERPDGSNFTLKIRSTKLEDSAMYFCASSVVFAAGANVLTFGAGSRLTVL.

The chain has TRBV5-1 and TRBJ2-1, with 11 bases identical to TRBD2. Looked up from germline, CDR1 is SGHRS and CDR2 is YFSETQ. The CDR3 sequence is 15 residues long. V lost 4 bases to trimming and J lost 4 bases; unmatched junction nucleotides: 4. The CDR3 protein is CASSKTSGSYNEQFF. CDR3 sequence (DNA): TGCGCCAGCAGCAAAACTAGCGGGAGTTACAATGAGCAGTTCTTC.

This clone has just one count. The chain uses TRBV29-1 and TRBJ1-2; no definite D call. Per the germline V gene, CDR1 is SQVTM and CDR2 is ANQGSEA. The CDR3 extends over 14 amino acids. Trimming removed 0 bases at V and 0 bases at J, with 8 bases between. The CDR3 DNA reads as TGCAGCGTTGAAGATCTGGGAGCTAACTATGGCTACACCTTC. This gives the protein CSVEDLGANYGYTF.

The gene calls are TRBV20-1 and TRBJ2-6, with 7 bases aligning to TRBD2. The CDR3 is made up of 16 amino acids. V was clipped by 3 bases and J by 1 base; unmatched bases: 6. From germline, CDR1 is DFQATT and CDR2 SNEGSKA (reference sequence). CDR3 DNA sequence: TGCAGTGCTAGTAAAGCGGGAAGTTCTGGGGCCAACGTCCTGACTTTC. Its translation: CSASKAGSSGANVLTF.

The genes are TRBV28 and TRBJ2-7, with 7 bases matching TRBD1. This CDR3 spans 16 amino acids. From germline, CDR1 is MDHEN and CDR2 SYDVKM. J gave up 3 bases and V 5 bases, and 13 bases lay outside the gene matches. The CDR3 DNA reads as TGTGCCAGCAGTCCGGTCACCGGGACAGCCAACTACGAGCAGTACTTC. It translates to CASSPVTGTANYEQYF.

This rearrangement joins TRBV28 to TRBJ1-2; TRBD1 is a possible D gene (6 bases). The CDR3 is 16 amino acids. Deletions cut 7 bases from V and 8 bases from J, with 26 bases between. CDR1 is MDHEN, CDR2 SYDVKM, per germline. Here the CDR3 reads CASNLFTGRGGKGYTF. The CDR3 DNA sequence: TGTGCCAGCAACCTCTTCACAGGGAGGGGGGGAAAGGGCTACACCTTC.

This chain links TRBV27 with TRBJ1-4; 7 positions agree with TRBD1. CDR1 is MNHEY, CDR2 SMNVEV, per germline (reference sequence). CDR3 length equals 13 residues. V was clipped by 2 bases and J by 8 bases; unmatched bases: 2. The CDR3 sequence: CASSLRQGEKLFF. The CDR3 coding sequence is TGTGCCAGCAGTTTACGACAGGGCGAAAAACTGTTTTTT.

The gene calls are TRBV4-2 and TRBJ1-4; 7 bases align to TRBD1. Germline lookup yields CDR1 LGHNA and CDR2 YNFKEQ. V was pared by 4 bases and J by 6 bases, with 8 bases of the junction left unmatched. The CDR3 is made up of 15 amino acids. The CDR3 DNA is TGTGCCAGCAGCCGCTGGGACAGAGGAGATGAAAAACTGTTTTTT. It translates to CASSRWDRGDEKLFF.

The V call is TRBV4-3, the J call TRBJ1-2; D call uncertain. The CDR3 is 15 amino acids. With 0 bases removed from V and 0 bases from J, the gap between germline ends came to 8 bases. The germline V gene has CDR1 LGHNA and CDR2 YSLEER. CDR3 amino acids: CASSQDPWTNYGYTF. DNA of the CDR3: TGCGCCAGCAGCCAAGATCCCTGGACTAACTATGGCTACACCTTC.

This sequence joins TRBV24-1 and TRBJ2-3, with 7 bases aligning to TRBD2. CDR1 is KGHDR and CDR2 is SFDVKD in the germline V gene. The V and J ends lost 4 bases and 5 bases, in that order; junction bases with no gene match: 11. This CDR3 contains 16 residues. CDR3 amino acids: CATSDPTRLAGDTQYF. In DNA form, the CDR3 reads TGTGCCACCAGTGACCCCACCCGACTAGCTGGAGATACGCAGTATTTT.

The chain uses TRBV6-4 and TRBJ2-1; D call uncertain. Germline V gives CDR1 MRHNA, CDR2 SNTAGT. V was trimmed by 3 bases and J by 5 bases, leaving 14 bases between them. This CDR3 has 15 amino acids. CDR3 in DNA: TGTGCCAGCAGTGAATGGGGAAAGGTTGACAATGAGCAGTTCTTC. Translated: CASSEWGKVDNEQFF.

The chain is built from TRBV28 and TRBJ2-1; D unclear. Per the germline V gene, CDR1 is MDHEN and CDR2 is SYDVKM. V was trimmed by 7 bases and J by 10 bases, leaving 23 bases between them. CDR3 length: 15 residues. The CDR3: CASTTVGVVFGEQFF. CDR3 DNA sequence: TGTGCCAGCACCACCGTGGGTGTGGTCTTTGGGGAGCAGTTCTTC. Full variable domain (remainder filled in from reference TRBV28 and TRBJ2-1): DVKVTQSSRYLVKRTGEKVFLECVQDMDHENMFWYRQDPGLGLRLIYFSYDVKMKEKGDIPEGYSVSREKKERFSLILESASTNQTSMYLCASTTVGVVFGEQFFGPGTRLTVL.

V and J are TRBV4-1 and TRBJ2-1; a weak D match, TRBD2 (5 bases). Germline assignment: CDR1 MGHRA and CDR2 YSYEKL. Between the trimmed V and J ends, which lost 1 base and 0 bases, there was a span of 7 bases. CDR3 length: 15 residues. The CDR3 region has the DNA TGCGCCAGCAGCCAAGGCGGGTACTCCTACAATGAGCAGTTCTTC. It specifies CASSQGGYSYNEQFF.

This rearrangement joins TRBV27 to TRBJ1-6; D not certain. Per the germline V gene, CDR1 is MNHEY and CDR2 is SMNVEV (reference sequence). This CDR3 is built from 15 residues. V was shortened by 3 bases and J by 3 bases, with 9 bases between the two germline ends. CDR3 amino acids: CASSLVADYNSPLHF. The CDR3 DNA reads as TGTGCCAGCAGTTTGGTAGCGGACTATAATTCACCCCTCCACTTT.

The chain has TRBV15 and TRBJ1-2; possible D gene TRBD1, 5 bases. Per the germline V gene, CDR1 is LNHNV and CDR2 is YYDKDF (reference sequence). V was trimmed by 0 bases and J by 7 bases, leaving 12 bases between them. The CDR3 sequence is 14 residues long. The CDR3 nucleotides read TGTGCCACCAGCAGAGATCGAGGGACCTCTGGCTACACCTTC. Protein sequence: CATSRDRGTSGYTF.